Presented here are 21 T cell receptor beta chains from one specimen sequenced in a study of identical twins. TCRdb re-called the 5' RACE reads through MiXCR, storing one row per CDR3 protein. The data contain fewer than 250,000 distinct CDR3 sequences, about 16% of them seen just once; the ten biggest clones take up around two fifths. In addition, the sample was reused for a study of T cells expressing NK-cell markers.

The sequenced material came from CD8+ T cells sorted from blood. These receptors all stem from a woman between 18 and 29 years old in good health.

This clonotype was detected only a few times. This chain uses TRBV5-1 with TRBJ2-7, with D perhaps TRBD1 or TRBD2 (5 bases each). V lost 4 bases and J 0 bases, leaving 14 bases between the germline ends. The CDR3 spans 15 residues. Per germline, CDR1 SGHRS and CDR2 YFSETQ. The CDR3 protein is CASSLGRGSSYEQYF. Here the CDR3 DNA reads TGCGCCAGCAGCCTGGGACGGGGAAGCTCCTACGAGCAGTACTTC.

This clonotype has just a few counts. This chain links TRBV27 with TRBJ2-1; D tentatively reads TRBD1 or TRBD2 (6 bases each). The V gene's germline CDR1 is MNHEY and CDR2 SMNVEV (reference sequence). V lost 6 bases and J lost 2, with 17 bases in between. The CDR3 totals 16 residues. The CDR3 nucleotides are TGTGCCAGCAGGGGACTGGGGGCGAATCCCTACAATGAGCAGTTCTTC. Translated, it gives CASRGLGANPYNEQFF.

This rearrangement joins TRBV11-2 to TRBJ2-1, with D perhaps assigned TRBD1 or TRBD2 (5 bases each). CDR1 is SGHAT and CDR2 is FQNNGV in the germline V gene. CDR3 length: 14 amino acids. Trimming shortened V by 6 bases and J by 4 bases, and 13 bases separated the two germline ends. CDR3 coding DNA: TGTGCCAGCAGGGGGGACCTCCCTTACAATGAGCAGTTCTTC. It encodes CASRGDLPYNEQFF.

The V gene is TRBV7-9, the J gene TRBJ2-1; D call uncertain. The CDR3 is made up of 12 amino acids. V lost 4 bases and J 7 bases, leaving 8 bases between the germline ends. CDR1 SEHNR and CDR2 FQNEAQ come from the germline V gene (reference sequence). Here the CDR3 reads CASSSLWNEQFF. The CDR3 region has the DNA TGTGCCAGCAGCTCATTATGGAATGAGCAGTTCTTC. The full variable domain, its missing parts supplied by reference TRBV7-9 and TRBJ2-1, is DTGVSQNPRHKITKRGQNVTFRCDPISEHNRLYWYRQTLGQGPEFLTYFQNEAQLEKSRLLSDRFSAERPKGSFSTLEIQRTEQGDSAMYLCASSSLWNEQFFGPGTRLTVL.

This clonotype was detected ten times or more. This rearrangement joins TRBV10-3 to TRBJ1-1; D may be TRBD1 (5 bases). V lost 8 bases to trimming and J lost 5 bases, with 12 bases between them. Germline CDR1 reads ENHRY; CDR2 reads SYGVKD. The CDR3 consists of 12 residues. This chain's CDR3 is CAILQGSTEAFF. CDR3 in DNA: TGTGCCATCCTTCAGGGAAGTACTGAAGCTTTCTTT.

This clonotype was detected a few times. The rearrangement links TRBV25-1 to TRBJ2-7, with TRBD1 matching 7 bases. This CDR3 spans 13 amino acids. Trimming removed 6 bases from V and 3 bases from J; junction bases left unmatched: 5. Germline loops: CDR1 MGHDK, CDR2 SYGVNS. DNA for the CDR3: TGTGCCAGCAGGAGTGCAGGGGGCTACGAGCAGTACTTC. Its translation: CASRSAGGYEQYF.

There are a few counts of this clonotype. The chain links TRBV14 to TRBJ2-1, with D unclear. This CDR3 contains 11 residues. V was shortened by 1 base and J by 16 bases, with 11 bases between the two germline ends. Germline loops: CDR1 SGHDN, CDR2 FVKESK. The CDR3 region has the DNA TGTGCCAGCAGCCAAGGGTGGCTGGACTTCTTC. Translation gives CASSQGWLDFF.

This clonotype was detected only a few times. The chain joins TRBV10-3 to TRBJ2-1, with a tentative D call TRBD1 (5 bases). Germline-derived CDR1 and CDR2 are ENHRY and SYGVKD. V lost 6 bases, J lost 7 bases, and 16 bases lay in between. CDR3 length: 14 amino acids. CDR3 region: CAIRWSTGGNEQFF. The CDR3 nucleotides read TGTGCCATCAGATGGTCTACAGGTGGGAATGAGCAGTTCTTC.

The rearrangement links TRBV4-3 to TRBJ2-7; D remains ambiguous. CDR3 length: 14 amino acids. The ends were cut back, 1 base at V and 1 base at J, with 8 bases in the middle. Germline V gene lookup returns CDR1 LGHNA and CDR2 YSLEER. The CDR3 sequence: CASSQAADSYEQYF. The DNA for the CDR3 is TGCGCCAGCAGCCAAGCGGCGGATTCCTACGAGCAGTACTTC.

Many counts were recorded for this clonotype. V gene TRBV6-5 combines with J gene TRBJ1-2; D is uncertain. This CDR3 is built from 15 residues. V lost 2 bases and J lost 4, with 14 bases in between. Germline CDR1 MNHEY, CDR2 SVGAGI. The CDR3: CASSYRGSTAYGYTF. CDR3 nucleotides: TGTGCCAGCAGTTACCGAGGCAGCACAGCCTATGGCTACACCTTC.

V and J are TRBV5-6 and TRBJ1-1; maybe TRBD1 (5 bases). V dropped 0 bases and J dropped 8 bases, with 14 bases sitting between them. Germline V gives CDR1 SGHDT, CDR2 YYEEEE. This CDR3 spans 14 amino acids. CDR3 loop: CASSLVDLGAEAFF. The CDR3 coding sequence is TGTGCCAGCAGCTTGGTAGATCTAGGGGCCGAAGCTTTCTTT.

V usage is TRBV7-9 and J usage is TRBJ2-6; D is uncertain. Per the germline V gene, CDR1 is SEHNR and CDR2 is FQNEAQ (reference sequence). V was cut by 3 bases and J by 1 base, with 10 bases left in between. The CDR3 extends over 16 amino acids. Here the CDR3 reads CASSLPRASGANVLTF. CDR3 nucleotides: TGTGCCAGCAGCTTGCCCCGAGCTTCTGGGGCCAACGTCCTGACTTTC.

The chain combines TRBV6-5 with TRBJ1-5, with D unclear. The CDR3 is 14 amino acids. Trimming removed 0 bases at V and 1 base at J, with 4 bases between. Germline V gives CDR1 MNHEY, CDR2 SVGAGI. The CDR3 DNA reads as TGTGCCAGCAGTTACTCGGGGAGCAATCAGCCCCAGCATTTT. Its protein product is CASSYSGSNQPQHF.

The V and J genes are TRBV11-3 and TRBJ2-2; D remains unclear. Looked up from germline, CDR1 is SGHNT and CDR2 is YENEEA. The CDR3 covers 12 residues. V was clipped by 5 bases and J by 8 bases, with 9 bases between them. CDR3 residues: CASSAVRGELFF. In nucleotides, the CDR3 is TGTGCCAGCAGCGCTGTCAGGGGGGAGCTGTTTTTT.

This clonotype came up a few times. The rearrangement links TRBV20-1 to TRBJ2-3; 11 bases are shared with TRBD2. The germline V gene has CDR1 DFQATT and CDR2 SNEGSKA (reference sequence). J lost 12 bases, V lost 4 bases, and 15 bases had no gene match. CDR3 length: 15 residues. CDR3 sequence: CSANPHTSGGGPQYF. DNA of the CDR3: TGCAGTGCTAACCCCCATACTAGCGGGGGCGGCCCCCAGTATTTT.

This chain joins TRBV27 and TRBJ2-7; D remains unclear. CDR3 length equals 16 residues. Trimming took 5 bases from V and 2 from J, leaving 19 bases between them. Germline V CDR1 and CDR2: MNHEY, SMNVEV (reference sequence). This chain's CDR3 is CASSLTWEQTTYEQYF. The CDR3 DNA sequence: TGTGCCAGCAGTCTCACGTGGGAACAGACGACCTACGAGCAGTACTTC.

The chain has TRBV4-1 and TRBJ1-6; no clear D gene. This CDR3 is 17 amino acids long. The germline gives CDR1 MGHRA, CDR2 YSYEKL. Trimming removed 2 bases from V and 0 bases from J, with 11 bases in between. This CDR3 is CASSQITLSSYNSPLHF. The CDR3 DNA sequence: TGCGCCAGCAGCCAAATCACCCTGAGCTCCTATAATTCACCCCTCCACTTT.

This clonotype was counted only a few times. The chain couples TRBV12-3 or TRBV12-4 to TRBJ1-5, with D perhaps TRBD1 (6 bases). With 5 bases removed from V and 4 bases from J, the gap between germline ends came to 9 bases. This CDR3 spans 13 amino acids. The CDR3 region is CASSHDRNQPQHF. The DNA of the CDR3 is TGTGCCAGCAGTCACGACAGGAATCAGCCCCAGCATTTT.

The J gene is TRBJ2-3, the V gene TRBV19; 8 bases line up with TRBD2. In germline, CDR1 is LNHDA, CDR2 SQIVND (reference sequence). This CDR3 has 14 residues. The ends lost 3 bases at V and 4 bases at J; junction bases unmatched: 3. CDR3 in amino acids: CASSIGLASDTQYF. DNA for the CDR3: TGTGCCAGTAGTATTGGACTAGCCTCAGATACGCAGTATTTT.

This clonotype has a count of ten or more. CDR3: CASSQERSDSYEQYF. CDR3 nucleotide sequence: TGCGCCAGCAGCCAAGAAAGGAGCGACTCTTACGAGCAGTACTTC. The gene calls are TRBV4-3 and TRBJ2-7; D gene unclear. Germline assignment: CDR1 LGHNA and CDR2 YSLEER. This CDR3 is 15 amino acids long. Trimming cost V 0 bases and J 4 bases, with 13 bases left between them.

This clonotype came up a few times. The chain links TRBV29-1 to TRBJ2-7, with 7 bases identical to TRBD1. V dropped 4 bases and J dropped 2; count of bases not matched to a gene: 5. CDR1 and CDR2 (germline): SQVTM, ANQGSEA. The CDR3 is 13 amino acids. CDR3 in DNA: TGCAGCGTTGGGACAGGTCTACCCTACGAGCAGTACTTC. Protein sequence: CSVGTGLPYEQYF.